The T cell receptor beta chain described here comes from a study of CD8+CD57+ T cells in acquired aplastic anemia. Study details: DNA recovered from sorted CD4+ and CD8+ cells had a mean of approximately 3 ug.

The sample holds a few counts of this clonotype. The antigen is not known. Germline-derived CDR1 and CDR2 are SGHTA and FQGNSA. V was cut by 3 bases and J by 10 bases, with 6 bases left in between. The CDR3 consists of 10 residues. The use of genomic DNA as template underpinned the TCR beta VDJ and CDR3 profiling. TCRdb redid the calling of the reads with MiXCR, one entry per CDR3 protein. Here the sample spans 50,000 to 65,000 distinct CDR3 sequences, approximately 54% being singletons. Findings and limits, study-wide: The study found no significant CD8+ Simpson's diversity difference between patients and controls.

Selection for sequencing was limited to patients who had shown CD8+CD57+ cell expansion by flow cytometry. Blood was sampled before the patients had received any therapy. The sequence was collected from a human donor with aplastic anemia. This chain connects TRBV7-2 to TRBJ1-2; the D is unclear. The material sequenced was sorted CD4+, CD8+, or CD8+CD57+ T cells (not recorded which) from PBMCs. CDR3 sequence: CASSLSAYTF. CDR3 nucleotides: TGTGCCAGCAGCTTGTCCGCCTACACCTTC.